A selection of T cell receptor beta chains follows, all from one sample in a study of PD-L1 blockade in urothelial cancer. Produced via immunoSEQ multiplex PCR; TCRdb's table is partial and in-frame only. The profile shows 90,000 to 100,000 clones, nearly 90% of them singletons. Material: PBMCs, obtained around atezolizumab (anti-PD-L1) treatment. Source of these receptors: a man between 60 and 70 years old with urothelial cancer. Both conserved end residues are part of each CDR3. Each record gives: V gene, J gene, clone size, D gene, CDR3 protein, CDR3 DNA. D genes are given only for firm matches. Some rows have no size entry. The others give once, few or many, or a class for an expanded clone.

V gene: TRBV19; J gene: TRBJ1-5; clone size: -; D gene: TRBD1; CDR3 protein: CASTRGRNLGVNQPQHF; CDR3 DNA: TGTGCCAGTACGAGGGGGCGGAATCTCGGAGTGAATCAGCCCCAGCATTTT
V gene: TRBV20-1; J gene: TRBJ2-7; clone size: -; D gene: -; CDR3 protein: CSAANTYEQYF; CDR3 DNA: TGCAGTGCTGCTAATACCTACGAGCAGTACTTC
V gene: TRBV6-1; J gene: TRBJ1-6; clone size: -; D gene: -; CDR3 protein: CASSESPLTDINNSPLHF; CDR3 DNA: TGTGCCAGCAGTGAAAGCCCTCTGACAGATATTAATAATTCACCCCTCCACTTT
V gene: TRBV21-1; J gene: TRBJ2-1; clone size: -; D gene: -; CDR3 protein: CASRGGLAGGKSEQFF; CDR3 DNA: TGTGCCAGCAGGGGGGGCCTAGCGGGAGGTAAGAGTGAGCAGTTCTTC
V gene: TRBV4-3; J gene: TRBJ2-7; clone size: -; D gene: TRBD2; CDR3 protein: CASSQGLAGSYEQYF; CDR3 DNA: TGCGCCAGCAGCCAGGGACTAGCGGGCTCCTACGAGCAGTACTTC
V gene: TRBV7-2; J gene: TRBJ1-2; clone size: -; D gene: -; CDR3 protein: CASSPAGGLGYTF; CDR3 DNA: TGTGCCAGCAGCCCCGCCGGCGGCCTAGGCTACACCTTC
V gene: TRBV18; J gene: TRBJ1-1; clone size: -; D gene: -; CDR3 protein: CASSKDRNTEAFF; CDR3 DNA: TGTGCCAGCTCTAAGGACAGGAACACTGAAGCTTTCTTT
V gene: TRBV19; J gene: TRBJ1-5; clone size: -; D gene: -; CDR3 protein: CASSISRISNQPQHF; CDR3 DNA: TGTGCCAGTAGTATTAGCAGAATAAGCAATCAGCCCCAGCATTTT
V gene: TRBV5-1; J gene: TRBJ2-5; clone size: -; D gene: -; CDR3 protein: CASSSMQETQYF; CDR3 DNA: TGCGCCAGCAGCTCCATGCAAGAGACCCAGTACTTC
V gene: TRBV11-2; J gene: TRBJ2-2; clone size: -; D gene: -; CDR3 protein: CASSLFRGAGELFF; CDR3 DNA: TGTGCCAGCAGCTTATTCAGGGGTGCCGGGGAGCTGTTTTTT
V gene: TRBV5-6; J gene: TRBJ1-3; clone size: -; D gene: -; CDR3 protein: CASSQTSAGNTIYF; CDR3 DNA: TGTGCCAGCAGCCAAACATCGGCGGGGAACACCATATATTTT
V gene: TRBV5-6; J gene: TRBJ2-3; clone size: -; D gene: TRBD1; CDR3 protein: CASSRTGGQDTQYF; CDR3 DNA: TGTGCCAGCAGCCGGACAGGGGGCCAAGATACGCAGTATTTT
V gene: TRBV7-2; J gene: TRBJ1-5; clone size: -; D gene: TRBD1; CDR3 protein: CASSTRTGDSNQPQHF; CDR3 DNA: TGTGCCAGCAGCACGCGGACAGGGGATAGCAATCAGCCCCAGCATTTT
V gene: TRBV30; J gene: TRBJ1-1; clone size: few; D gene: -; CDR3 protein: CAWSMGGQGREAFF; CDR3 DNA: TGTGCCTGGAGTATGGGGGGGCAGGGGAGGGAAGCTTTCTTT